The 20 T cell receptor beta chains below were found in one sample sequenced in a study of blood T cell repertoires in COVID-19. Sequenced by immunoSEQ multiplex PCR; TCRdb stores in-frame clones only, minus some. The table has about 210,000 clones, approximately 89% seen once; the top ten hold 2.5%. Sequenced: PBMCs or T cells enriched from blood (not recorded which). Receptor source: a woman in her thirties or forties with acute COVID-19.

This chain joins TRBV5-4 and TRBJ1-1, with D possibly TRBD1 on 5 matching bases. Trimming removed 4 bases from V and 1 base from J, with 20 bases in between. CDR1 SGHNT and CDR2 YYREEE come from the germline V gene (reference sequence). The CDR3 length is 17 residues. The CDR3 nucleotides are TGTGCCAGCAGCCCACGATTGGGTTCAGGGCGGAACACTGAAGCTTTCTTT. Translated: CASSPRLGSGRNTEAFF.

This clone was found once. The J gene is TRBJ2-7, the V gene TRBV4-1; TRBD2 might be the D (5 bases). The germline CDR1 and CDR2 sequences are MGHRA and YSYEKL. CDR3 length: 14 residues. Trimming shortened V by 0 bases and J by 5 bases, and 11 bases separated the two germline ends. The DNA for the CDR3 is TGCGCCAGCAGCCAAGATCCGGCGGGCGACGAGCAGTACTTC. Amino acid sequence: CASSQDPAGDEQYF.

The chain combines TRBV10-3 with TRBJ1-6; 9 bases map to TRBD1. The germline CDR1 and CDR2 sequences are ENHRY and SYGVKD. Trimming took 4 bases from V and 7 from J; bases not matched to a gene: 5. The CDR3 has 15 residues. The CDR3 coding sequence is TGTGCCATCAGTGGACAGGGGGTGGGAAATTCACCCCTCCACTTT. Protein: CAISGQGVGNSPLHF.

The rearrangement uses TRBV3-1 (or the pseudogene TRBV3-2) and TRBJ1-1, with TRBD1 identical over 11 bases. This CDR3 has 19 residues. J lost 1 base, V lost 4 bases, and 14 bases had no gene match. Germline CDR1 is LGHDT and CDR2 is YNNKEL (reference sequence). Here the CDR3 DNA reads TGTGCCAGCAGCCCAGGACAGGGGGCGCGGCTAACCCGGAACACTGAAGCTTTCTTT. Its protein is CASSPGQGARLTRNTEAFF.

The chain uses TRBV7-2 and TRBJ2-3, with D possibly matching TRBD2 (5 bases). Germline-derived CDR1 and CDR2 are SGHTA and FQGNSA. The CDR3 extends over 15 amino acids. With 1 base removed from V and 6 bases from J, the gap between germline ends came to 14 bases. In DNA form, the CDR3 reads TGTGCCAGCAGCTTAGGTTTGGGAGTAAGTGATACGCAGTATTTT. Residues: CASSLGLGVSDTQYF.

The rearrangement joins TRBV6-1 to TRBJ1-5; TRBD1 matches 7 bases. Per germline, CDR1 MNHNS and CDR2 SASEGT. The CDR3 is 15 amino acids. V shed 6 bases and J 0 bases; nucleotides not matched to a gene: 5. The CDR3 nucleotides read TGTGCCAGCAGGCCGGGACAGCATAGCAATCAGCCCCAGCATTTT. Translation: CASRPGQHSNQPQHF.

The chain combines TRBV27 with TRBJ2-4, with D possibly being TRBD2 (6 bases). The germline V gene encodes CDR1 MNHEY and CDR2 SMNVEV (reference sequence). The CDR3 spans 18 residues. The germline V and J ends were trimmed by 3 bases and 0 bases, with 18 bases remaining between them. The CDR3 nucleotides are TGTGCCAGCAGTTTTGGTCGTGAGGGTAGCGGAGCCAAAAACATTCAGTACTTC. Amino acids: CASSFGREGSGAKNIQYF.

The chain recombines TRBV27 with TRBJ1-6; D is ambiguous. Germline V gives CDR1 MNHEY, CDR2 SMNVEV (reference sequence). Trimming cost V 4 bases and J 7 bases, with 11 bases left between them. The CDR3 covers 14 residues. The CDR3 spells CASSSGTHNSPLHF. Here the CDR3 DNA reads TGTGCCAGCAGTTCGGGAACGCACAATTCACCCCTCCACTTT.

The chain uses TRBV30 and TRBJ2-3; D remains unclear. CDR3 length: 12 amino acids. The germline V gene encodes CDR1 GTSNPN and CDR2 SVGIG (reference sequence). The V and J ends lost 5 bases and 1 base respectively, with 7 bases between them. The CDR3 DNA is TGTGCCTGGGGCCTGGGCACAGATACGCAGTATTTT. It is translated as CAWGLGTDTQYF.

V gene TRBV10-3 combines with J gene TRBJ2-4; D not certain. The CDR3 extends over 14 amino acids. Germline V gives CDR1 ENHRY, CDR2 SYGVKD. V gave up 4 bases and J gave up 0 bases, with 7 bases separating them. CDR3 bases: TGTGCCATCAGTGGTTCAGGAGCCAAAAACATTCAGTACTTC. Translated: CAISGSGAKNIQYF.

The chain carries TRBV12-3 or TRBV12-4 and TRBJ1-5, with D possibly matching TRBD1 (5 bases). V was clipped by 5 bases and J by 4 bases, with 9 bases between them. The CDR3 runs 13 residues. The CDR3 nucleotides read TGTGCCAGCAGTCCCCCAGGGAATCAGCCCCAGCATTTT. It encodes CASSPPGNQPQHF.

CDR3 amino acids: CASSYSTSGETQYF. CDR3 bases: TGTGCCAGCAGCTACTCGACCTCGGGGGAGACCCAGTACTTC. This rearrangement joins TRBV9 to TRBJ2-5; D may be TRBD2 (5 bases). CDR3 size: 14 residues. Trimming cost V 4 bases and J 5 bases, with 15 bases left between them. Germline assignment: CDR1 SGDLS and CDR2 YYNGEE.

The V gene is TRBV19, the J gene TRBJ1-2; no firm D call. Per germline, CDR1 LNHDA and CDR2 SQIVND (reference sequence). This CDR3 is built from 12 residues. Trimming took off 7 bases at V and 4 bases at J, with 10 bases between the two ends. The CDR3: CASKEGIYGYTF. In DNA form, the CDR3 reads TGTGCCAGTAAGGAGGGTATCTATGGCTACACCTTC.

This clone was seen only once. V gene TRBV4-3 combines with J gene TRBJ2-7; D unresolved. CDR3 size: 15 residues. V was trimmed by 1 base and J by 0 bases, leaving 10 bases between them. Per germline, CDR1 LGHNA and CDR2 YSLEER. CDR3: CASSQVLADSYEQYV. The CDR3, as DNA: TGCGCCAGCAGCCAAGTCTTGGCAGACTCCTACGAGCAGTACGTC.

This rearrangement joins TRBV12-3 or TRBV12-4 to TRBJ1-5; a weak D match, TRBD1 (6 bases). This CDR3 spans 13 amino acids. Trimming shortened V by 6 bases and J by 6 bases, and 12 bases separated the two germline ends. CDR3 in amino acids: CASSRDIGQPQHF. The CDR3 nucleotides are TGTGCCAGCAGCCGGGACATCGGTCAGCCCCAGCATTTT.

This sequence joins TRBV5-1 and TRBJ2-2, with unresolved D. Trimming removed 4 bases from V and 0 bases from J, with 10 bases in between. This CDR3 is 15 amino acids long. Germline V gene sequence: CDR1 SGHRS, CDR2 YFSETQ. In DNA form, the CDR3 reads TGCGCCAGCAGCCCCTCGACTCCGAACACCGGGGAGCTGTTTTTT. It codes for CASSPSTPNTGELFF.

The chain combines TRBV19 with TRBJ1-4, with 9 bases identical to TRBD1. J was trimmed by 7 bases and V by 6 bases; bases with no gene match: 3. This CDR3 is 13 amino acids long. Germline V gene lookup returns CDR1 LNHDA and CDR2 SQIVND (reference sequence). The CDR3 DNA reads TGTGCCAGTAGGAAGGACAGGGGTGAAAAACTGTTTTTT. Translated, it gives CASRKDRGEKLFF.

J is TRBJ1-1 and V is TRBV6-6, with D maybe TRBD1 (5 bases). Germline CDR1 and CDR2: MNHNY and SVGAGI (reference sequence). The CDR3 extends over 15 amino acids. With 6 bases removed from V and 3 bases from J, the gap between germline ends came to 17 bases. CDR3 nucleotides: TGTGCCAGCAGCCCAAAATGGGGCGGGGACACTGAAGCTTTCTTT. Its protein is CASSPKWGGDTEAFF.

CDR3 DNA: TGCAGTGCTAGTCGTAGCAATCAGCCCCAGCATTTT. Its translation: CSASRSNQPQHF. The chain is built from TRBV20-1 and TRBJ1-5, with D unresolved. Germline V lookup: CDR1 DFQATT, CDR2 SNEGSKA (reference sequence). V was cut by 3 bases and J by 0 bases, with 3 bases left in between. The CDR3 is made up of 12 amino acids.

This clone was counted only a few times. This chain connects TRBV11-2 to TRBJ1-1, with D possibly being TRBD1 (6 bases). CDR1 is SGHAT, CDR2 FQNNGV, per germline. V lost 1 base and J lost 3, with 18 bases in between. This CDR3 is 17 amino acids long. CDR3 in amino acids: CASSLGQTLQGYTEAFF. The CDR3 bases are TGTGCCAGCAGCTTAGGGCAAACCCTACAGGGATACACTGAAGCTTTCTTT.